Listed below are T cell receptor beta chains from one sample, sequenced in a study of neurological immune-mediated disorders. TCRdb reanalysed the 5' RACE reads using MiXCR and keeps one entry per CDR3 protein. The sample carries about 60,000 distinct CDR3 sequences, less than 4.5% recorded once. The sample taken for sequencing was PBMCs. These receptors were taken from a man aged 25-45 years with multiple sclerosis. Both conserved end residues are part of each CDR3. A D gene is named only where the DNA matches it firmly. Part of the rows lack a size; the others show once, few, many or a class for expanded clones.

v_gene,abundance,j_gene,d_gene,CDR3nt,CDR3aa
TRBV12-3/TRBV12-4,many,TRBJ1-1,.,TGTGCCAGCAGTCAGTCCACAGGGACTACTGAAGCTTTCTTT,CASSQSTGTTEAFF
TRBV5-1,many,TRBJ2-2,.,TGCGCCAGCAAGGAGGGGACCAACACCGGGGAGCTGTTTTTT,CASKEGTNTGELFF
TRBV7-9,many,TRBJ2-2,.,TGTGCCAGCAGCTCCGGAGGGGGTAGCGGGAACACCGGGGAGCTGTTTTTT,CASSSGGGSGNTGELFF
TRBV5-1,many,TRBJ1-3,TRBD1,TGCGCCAGCTCCGGGACAGGGCCTGGAAACACCATATATTTT,CASSGTGPGNTIYF
TRBV20-1,many,TRBJ2-3,TRBD1,TGCAGTGCCACGCACCTGGACAGGTTTGGAGATACGCAGTATTTT,CSATHLDRFGDTQYF
TRBV6-1,many,TRBJ2-7,TRBD1,TGTGCCAGCAGTGTCCGGGACAGCGGTTACGAGCAGTACTTC,CASSVRDSGYEQYF
TRBV6-1,many,TRBJ2-1,.,TGTGCCAGCAGGGCGACAGCCTACAATGAGCAGTTCTTC,CASRATAYNEQFF
TRBV20-1,many,TRBJ1-3,.,TGCAGTGCTAGAGATACAGGGCTGGACACCATATATTTT,CSARDTGLDTIYF
TRBV20-1,many,TRBJ1-1,.,TGCAGTGCTAGTTCAGGAGGGTTGACTGAAGCTTTCTTT,CSASSGGLTEAFF
TRBV4-1,many,TRBJ2-7,.,TGCGCCAGCAGCCAAGTTGGGTACGAGCAGTACTTC,CASSQVGYEQYF
TRBV5-1,many,TRBJ2-2,TRBD2,TGCGCCAGCAGCCTAGCGGGGGGGCCCGGCACCGGGGAGCTGTTTTTT,CASSLAGGPGTGELFF
TRBV5-1,many,TRBJ2-7,TRBD2,TGCGCCAGCAGCTTGGTGGGTAGCGGGGGAGACTACGAGCAGTACTTC,CASSLVGSGGDYEQYF
TRBV9,many,TRBJ2-5,.,TGTGCCAGCAGCGTAAATATAGGGGTGGGAGAGACCCAGTACTTC,CASSVNIGVGETQYF
TRBV7-2,few,TRBJ1-2,.,TGTGCCAGCAGCTTATACACCTCCCCAGGCTACACCTTC,CASSLYTSPGYTF
TRBV11-2,many,TRBJ2-3,.,TGTGCCAGCAGCTTAGGGGGACTCCGCACAGATACGCAGTATTTT,CASSLGGLRTDTQYF
TRBV7-7,many,TRBJ2-1,TRBD1,TGTGCCAGCAGCCTGGGACAGGGAGGAGATAGCAATGAGCAGTTCTTC,CASSLGQGGDSNEQFF
TRBV6-5,many,TRBJ1-1,.,TGTGCCAGCAGTTACGATCGGGGATATAACACTGAAGCTTTCTTT,CASSYDRGYNTEAFF
TRBV6-1,many,TRBJ2-7,TRBD1,TGTGCCAGCAGTTCCGACAGGGGCTACGAGCAGTACTTC,CASSSDRGYEQYF
TRBV7-8,many,TRBJ2-7,TRBD2,TGTGCCAGCAGCTTTAAGGGGCTAGCGGGAGGCTACGAGCAGTACTTC,CASSFKGLAGGYEQYF
TRBV5-1,many,TRBJ2-6,TRBD1,TGCGCCAGCCGACTTGGACAGGGGTGGCTCCCTGGGGCCAACGTCCTGACTTTC,CASRLGQGWLPGANVLTF
TRBV2,many,TRBJ1-4,TRBD1,TGTGCCAGCAGAGGGGACAGAATCGGCCTCAGTGAAAAACTGTTTTTT,CASRGDRIGLSEKLFF
TRBV5-1,many,TRBJ1-4,.,TGCGCCAGCAGCCCGGGACTGGGGGAAAAACTGTTTTTT,CASSPGLGEKLFF
TRBV12-3/TRBV12-4,many,TRBJ1-5,TRBD1,TGTGCCAGCAGCCACGGACAGGGGAACAATCAGCCCCAGCATTTT,CASSHGQGNNQPQHF
TRBV20-1,many,TRBJ2-1,TRBD2,TGCAGTGCTAGAAATCCTAGCGGGGGGAATGAGCAGTTCTTC,CSARNPSGGNEQFF
TRBV19,.,TRBJ1-4,.,TGTGCCAGTAGTATAGTCGGACAGTTGTTTTTT,CASSIVGQLFF
TRBV15,many,TRBJ1-6,TRBD1,TGTGCCACCAGCACCCGACAGGGGGGTCTACGGTCACCCCTCCACTTT,CATSTRQGGLRSPLHF
TRBV12-3/TRBV12-4,many,TRBJ1-5,.,TGTGCCAGCGTCTCGCAGGGTTATAGCAATCAGCCCCAGCATTTT,CASVSQGYSNQPQHF
TRBV9,many,TRBJ2-4,.,TGTGCCAGCAGCGTCGGGGGAGCCTTAGCCAAAAACATTCAGTACTTC,CASSVGGALAKNIQYF
TRBV3-1,many,TRBJ1-5,.,TGTGCCAGCAGCCAAGACAAACACGGGACGGTCAATCAGCCCCAGCATTTT,CASSQDKHGTVNQPQHF
TRBV5-1,many,TRBJ1-1,.,TGCGCCAGCAGCTCTGACAGCGGAAACACTGAAGCTTTCTTT,CASSSDSGNTEAFF
TRBV12-3/TRBV12-4,few,TRBJ1-1,.,TGTGCCAGCAGCCAAGGACAGTTAATGAACACTGAAGCTTTCTTT,CASSQGQLMNTEAFF
TRBV7-8,many,TRBJ1-5,.,TGTGCCAGCAGCCCCCGGGGAGGGAGCAATCAGCCCCAGCATTTT,CASSPRGGSNQPQHF
TRBV12-3/TRBV12-4,many,TRBJ2-5,.,TGTGCCAGCAGTTTCGACAGATTCGTGGGGACCCAGTACTTC,CASSFDRFVGTQYF
TRBV7-9,many,TRBJ2-2,.,TGTGCCAGCAGCTTAGAGGCCCAAGGGGAGCTGTTTTTT,CASSLEAQGELFF